Listed here are 17 T cell receptor beta chains from one sample, sequenced in a study of monozygotic twins with inflammatory bowel disease. For each CDR3 protein, TCRdb gives one entry from its re-call of the 5' RACE reads, without DNA. Recorded for this sample: about 380,000 distinct CDR3 sequences. Input material: blood. These receptors came from a human donor with ulcerative colitis or Crohn's disease, or a healthy co-twin of an affected twin (not recorded which).

The rearrangement uses TRBV6-2 or TRBV6-3 and TRBJ1-5. The germline CDR1 and CDR2 sequences are MNHEY and SVGEGT. The CDR3 runs 16 residues. CDR3 in amino acids: CASSYVRGVSNQPQHF.

The CDR3 here is CASSFTGANTEAFF. The rearrangement uses TRBV7-2 and TRBJ1-1; TCRdb returns TRBD1, unconfirmable since there is no DNA. Germline assignment: CDR1 SGHTA and CDR2 FQGNSA. The CDR3 sequence is 14 residues long. Full variable domain (rest looked up from reference TRBV7-2 and TRBJ1-1): GAGVSQSPSNKVTEKGKDVELRCDPISGHTALYWYRQSLGQGLEFLIYFQGNSAPDKSGLPSDRFSAERTGGSVSTLTIQRTQQEDSAVYLCASSFTGANTEAFFGQGTRLTVV.

The genes are TRBV7-2 and TRBJ2-7; checking the TCRdb D call of TRBD2 is not possible without DNA. The CDR3 sequence is 16 residues long. CDR1 and CDR2 from the germline V gene are SGHTA and FQGNSA. The CDR3 loop reads CASSLAKAGGNREQYF.

The chain employs TRBV5-1 and TRBJ2-1; the D call of TRBD2 rests on TCRdb alone, since no DNA is present to check it. In germline, CDR1 is SGHRS, CDR2 YFSETQ. The CDR3 has 17 amino acids. The CDR3 loop is CASSRRTSGGRGNEQFF.

The rearrangement links TRBV5-1 to TRBJ2-3; the TRBD1 assignment by TCRdb is unverifiable without DNA. CDR1 SGHRS and CDR2 YFSETQ come from the germline V gene. The length of the CDR3 is 15 residues. The CDR3 sequence is CASSLTRGRGDTQYF.

Here the CDR3 reads CASSFKGLAFLNEQFF. This chain joins TRBV12-3 or TRBV12-4 and TRBJ2-1; TCRdb returns TRBD2, unconfirmable since there is no DNA. The CDR3 is 16 residues long.

The chain is built from TRBV20-1 and TRBJ2-3; the D call of TRBD2 rests on TCRdb alone, since no DNA is present to check it. This CDR3 has 13 residues. The V gene's germline CDR1 is DFQATT and CDR2 SNEGSKA (reference sequence). CDR3 loop: CSARVGGTDTQYF.

The chain is built from TRBV5-1 and TRBJ2-2; the D call from TCRdb, TRBD1, cannot be confirmed without DNA. This CDR3 contains 14 residues. The V gene's germline CDR1 is SGHRS and CDR2 YFSETQ. Here the CDR3 reads CASTKMTDTGELFF.

The chain uses TRBV12-3 or TRBV12-4 and TRBJ2-7; TCRdb's assignment of TRBD1 cannot be checked, as there is no DNA. The CDR3 contains 13 residues. CDR3 amino acids: CASSRQRGRASYF.

This sequence joins TRBV3-1 and TRBJ1-3. The CDR3 contains 13 residues. The germline CDR1 and CDR2 sequences are LGHDT and YNNKEL (reference sequence). CDR3 residues: CASQVNSGNTIYF.

The chain uses TRBV9 and TRBJ2-2. The CDR3 loop spans 15 amino acids. Germline CDR1 SGDLS, CDR2 YYNGEE. CDR3 sequence: CASSSQGRNTGELFF.

This chain uses TRBV7-3 with TRBJ2-1; TCRdb's D call, TRBD1, is unchecked because there is no DNA. The germline V gene has CDR1 SGHTA and CDR2 FQGTGA. This CDR3 comprises 14 residues. The CDR3 protein is CASSGTGMNNEQFF.

The chain links TRBV6-1 to TRBJ2-3; the D gene TCRdb calls, TRBD2, cannot be checked with no DNA. CDR3 length equals 16 residues. In germline, CDR1 is MNHNS, CDR2 SASEGT. CDR3 in amino acids: CASSKGLADSTDTQYF.

J is TRBJ1-6 and V is TRBV5-1; the TRBD1 assignment by TCRdb is unverifiable without DNA. CDR3 length: 16 residues. From germline, CDR1 is SGHRS and CDR2 YFSETQ. Here the CDR3 reads CASSRDPSSYNSPLHF.

V gene TRBV20-1 combines with J gene TRBJ2-5; TCRdb designates TRBD1, a call that cannot be tested without DNA. Germline V gene sequence: CDR1 DFQATT, CDR2 SNEGSKA (reference sequence). CDR3 length: 14 amino acids. CDR3 sequence reads: CSAPSPGVEKTQYF.

V usage is TRBV4-3 and J usage is TRBJ2-2; TCRdb outputs TRBD2, but without DNA this stays unchecked. The CDR3 is made up of 14 amino acids. Germline CDR1 and CDR2: LGHNA and YSLEER. The CDR3 protein is CASSQDGGSGELFF.

The CDR3 here is CASSFYLVNTEAFF. The chain employs TRBV5-6 and TRBJ1-1. Germline CDR1 is SGHDT and CDR2 is YYEEEE. This CDR3 has 14 residues. Full variable domain (remainder filled in from reference TRBV5-6 and TRBJ1-1): DAGVTQSPTHLIKTRGQQVTLRCSPKSGHDTVSWYQQALGQGPQFIFQYYEEEERQRGNFPDRFSGHQFPNYSSELNVNALLLGDSALYLCASSFYLVNTEAFFGQGTRLTVV.